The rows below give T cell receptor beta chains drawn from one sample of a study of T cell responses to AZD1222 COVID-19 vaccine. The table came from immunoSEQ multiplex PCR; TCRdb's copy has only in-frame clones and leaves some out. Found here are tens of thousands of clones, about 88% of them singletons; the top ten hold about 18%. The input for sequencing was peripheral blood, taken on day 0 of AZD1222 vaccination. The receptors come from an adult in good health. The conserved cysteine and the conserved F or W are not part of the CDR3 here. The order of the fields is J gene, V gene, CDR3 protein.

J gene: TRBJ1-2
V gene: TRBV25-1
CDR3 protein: ASSKIDRDIGGYT

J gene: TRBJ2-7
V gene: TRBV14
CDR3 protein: ASSQDGGAHEQY

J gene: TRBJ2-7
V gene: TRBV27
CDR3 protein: ASRDDGPYEQY

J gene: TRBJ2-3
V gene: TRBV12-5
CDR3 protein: ASGFWLGTDTQY

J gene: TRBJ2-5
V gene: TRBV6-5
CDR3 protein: ASSYGWGGQQETQY

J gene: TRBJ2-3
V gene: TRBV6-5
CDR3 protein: ASSYGGNTDTQY

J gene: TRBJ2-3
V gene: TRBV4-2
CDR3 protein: ASSQERTSGADTQY

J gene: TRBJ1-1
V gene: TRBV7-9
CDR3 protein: ASSLDRLNTEAF

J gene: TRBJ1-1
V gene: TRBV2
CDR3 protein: ASSARVTGPEAF

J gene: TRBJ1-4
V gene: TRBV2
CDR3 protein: ASSAIFDRGFTTNEKLF

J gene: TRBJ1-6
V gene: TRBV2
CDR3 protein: ASSVVQGYSPLH

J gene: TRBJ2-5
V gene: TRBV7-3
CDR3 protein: ASSLRGSDRFEETQY

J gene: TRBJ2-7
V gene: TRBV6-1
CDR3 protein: ASSEAEEGTYEQY

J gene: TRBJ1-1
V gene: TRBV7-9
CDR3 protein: ASSPPPTGRWTEAF

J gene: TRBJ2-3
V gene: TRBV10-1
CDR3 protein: ASSGGPSTDTQY

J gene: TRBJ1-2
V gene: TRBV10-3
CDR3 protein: AISDGQGSYGYT

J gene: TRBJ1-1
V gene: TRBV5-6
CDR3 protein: ASSSGYEGAALNTEAF

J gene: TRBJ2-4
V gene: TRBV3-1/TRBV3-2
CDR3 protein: ASTGVGGDIQY

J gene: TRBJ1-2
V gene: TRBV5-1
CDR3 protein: ASSLGTGGFYGYT

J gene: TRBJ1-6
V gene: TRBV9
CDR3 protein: ASSVTGEESPLH

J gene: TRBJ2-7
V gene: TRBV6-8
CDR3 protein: ASKGTSGETYEQY

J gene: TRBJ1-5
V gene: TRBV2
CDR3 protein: ASSVDIEQPQH

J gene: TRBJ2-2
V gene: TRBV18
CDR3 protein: ASSPGLLNTGELF

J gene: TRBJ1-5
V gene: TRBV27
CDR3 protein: ASSPRTGRGGWQPQH

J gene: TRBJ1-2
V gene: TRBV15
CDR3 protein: ATSRPGQGLAPGGYT

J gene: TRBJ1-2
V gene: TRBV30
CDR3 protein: AWTPDRELANYGYT

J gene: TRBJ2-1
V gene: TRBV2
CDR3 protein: ASKGRADNEQF

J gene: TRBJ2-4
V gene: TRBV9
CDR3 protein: ASSVGDSNIQY

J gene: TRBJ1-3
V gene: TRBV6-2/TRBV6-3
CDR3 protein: ASSYSATEPGNTIY

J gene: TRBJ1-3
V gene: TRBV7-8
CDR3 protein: ASSPRRRDTIY

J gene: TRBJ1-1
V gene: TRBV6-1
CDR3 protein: ASSEFVNTEAF

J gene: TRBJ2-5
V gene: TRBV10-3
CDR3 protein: AISERSTHETQY

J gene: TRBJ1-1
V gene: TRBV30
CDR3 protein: ACAQGGWDTEAF

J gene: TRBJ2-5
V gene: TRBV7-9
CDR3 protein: ASTRYRDQETQY

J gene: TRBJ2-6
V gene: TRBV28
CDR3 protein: ASSLDLGSGANVLT

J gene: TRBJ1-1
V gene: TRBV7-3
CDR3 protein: ASSATGYDRMNTEAF

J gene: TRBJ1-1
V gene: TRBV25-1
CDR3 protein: ASSYLRNTEAF

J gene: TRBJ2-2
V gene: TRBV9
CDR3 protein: ASSVGGSYGSTRELF

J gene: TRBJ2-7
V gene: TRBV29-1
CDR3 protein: SVGRSSYEQY

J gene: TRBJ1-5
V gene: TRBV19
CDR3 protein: ATKAGAAVKNQPQH

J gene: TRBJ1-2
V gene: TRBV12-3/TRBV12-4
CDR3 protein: ASRYGPASGYT

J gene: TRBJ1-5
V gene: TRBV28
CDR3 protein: ASLDTPDAQPQH

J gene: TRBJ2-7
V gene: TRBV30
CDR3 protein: AWSVLAGVPNEQY

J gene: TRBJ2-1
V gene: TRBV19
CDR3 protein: APEQPEVDEQF

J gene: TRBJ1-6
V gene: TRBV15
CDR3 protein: ATSSDKGSNSPLH

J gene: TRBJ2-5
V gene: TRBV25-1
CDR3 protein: ASSEAGEETQY

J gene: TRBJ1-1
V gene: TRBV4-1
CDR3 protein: ASSPTGTGAMSNTEAF

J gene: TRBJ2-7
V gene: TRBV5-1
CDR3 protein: ASSLGLPGPYEQY

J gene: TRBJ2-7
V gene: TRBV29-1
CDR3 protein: SVVGQGYSYEQY

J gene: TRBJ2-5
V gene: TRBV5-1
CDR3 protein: ASSLSDSKETQY

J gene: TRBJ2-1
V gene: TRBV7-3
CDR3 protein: ASSLRGASSYNEQF

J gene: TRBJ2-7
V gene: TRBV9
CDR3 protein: ASSVGGSTSEQY

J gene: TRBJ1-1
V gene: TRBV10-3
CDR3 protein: AIKGDRVSTEAF

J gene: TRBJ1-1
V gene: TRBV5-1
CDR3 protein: ASSLSGYTEAF

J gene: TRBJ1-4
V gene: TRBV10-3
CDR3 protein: AISPSGNNEKLF

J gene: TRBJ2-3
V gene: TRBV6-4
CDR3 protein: ASSESQHLGETQY

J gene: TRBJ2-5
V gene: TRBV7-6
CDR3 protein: ASSLSYGRARETQY

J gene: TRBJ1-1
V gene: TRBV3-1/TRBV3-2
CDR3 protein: ASSPGQGANTEAF

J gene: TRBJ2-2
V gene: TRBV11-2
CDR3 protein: ASSLLTGELF